The present TCR beta chain was sequenced within a study of brain T cells in children with intractable seizures. Study-level points and caveats: Pre-surgery blood may have been undersampled, hiding some clones. Viral specificity was inferred only from CDR3 similarity; HCMV serostatus was unknown. Top 50 brain clonotypes included both public and private clones.

The sequenced cases were selected for having the highest brain T cell transcript signatures. Patients received at least one anti-epileptic drug before surgery. This CDR3 spans 17 amino acids. Germline V gene lookup returns CDR1 MNHEY and CDR2 SMNVEV (reference sequence). Trimming at V came to 7 bases and at J to 0 bases, leaving 13 bases not matched to a gene. As to this clone: The antigen remains undetermined.

Some clones are missing from TCRdb's copy, which holds only in-frame ones; the method was immunoSEQ multiplex PCR. The top ten clones hold 18% of a sample with 7,500 to 10,000 clones, 69% of them seen once. This sequence originates from a girl aged 2 to 9 with tuberous sclerosis and intractable seizures. The material sequenced was resected brain tissue, taken at surgery. The chain is built from TRBV27 and TRBJ2-3; 7 nucleotides agree with TRBD2. CDR3 residues: CASIAKGGPTSTDTQYF. The CDR3 bases are TGTGCCAGCATTGCCAAGGGAGGGCCCACTAGCACAGATACGCAGTATTTT.